What follows is one T cell receptor beta chain and its context. The target antigen is unknown. The data derive from a study of cytomegalovirus exposure and HLA in healthy donors. Whole-study findings and limits: Subsequent analysis showed first-cohort TCR clusters tending to co-occur in some 110 validation repertoires.

TCRdb keeps only in-frame clones here, not all; method: immunoSEQ multiplex PCR. This table has some 120,000 clones, 95% to 96% appearing once. The CDR3 sequence is 18 residues long. Germline CDR1 is LNHDA and CDR2 is SQIVND (reference sequence). V was shortened by 7 bases and J by 0 bases, with 22 bases between the two germline ends. The chain joins TRBV19 to TRBJ2-1, with D possibly being TRBD2 (6 bases). This clonotype was obtained from a man between 18 and 35 years old in good health and CMV-seronegative. Source material: PBMCs. Written as DNA, the CDR3 is TGTGCCAGTACCTGGTCGGTGGTTAGCGGTCCCTCCTACAATGAGCAGTTCTTC. Translation gives CASTWSVVSGPSYNEQFF.